The 13 T cell receptor beta chains reported below all come from one sample, sequenced in a study of shared clonotypes between healthy human individuals. TCRdb keeps only in-frame clones here, not all; method: immunoSEQ multiplex PCR. Of fewer than 2.5 million clones in the sample, 80% to 95% are singletons; the top ten hold more than 0.35%. Sequenced material: naive CD4+ T cells from PBMCs. Subset given: CD45RA+ positively selected. The receptors shown here come from a man younger than 30 in good health. Some clones in this sample may be carry-over from other donors' samples.

This chain joins TRBV5-6 and TRBJ1-4, with D unresolved. The CDR3 covers 13 residues. Germline assignment: CDR1 SGHDT and CDR2 YYEEEE. V lost 0 bases and J lost 7, with 7 bases in between. The CDR3 loop is CASSLGRGEKLFF. The CDR3, as DNA: TGTGCCAGCAGCTTGGGCCGGGGTGAAAAACTGTTTTTT.

The chain's CDR3 is CASSLGGGTGHNEQFF. The CDR3 DNA follows: TGTGCCAGCAGTTTGGGGGGTGGGACAGGCCACAATGAGCAGTTCTTC. The chain employs TRBV27 and TRBJ2-1; TRBD1 agrees at 8 bases. CDR1 and CDR2 (germline): MNHEY, SMNVEV (reference sequence). This CDR3 has 16 residues. V gave up 3 bases and J gave up 5 bases; unmatched junction bases: 9.

V is TRBV5-4 and J is TRBJ2-5; 7 bases match TRBD1. V trimming: 2 bases; J trimming: 4 bases; junction bases outside the gene matches: 5. From germline, CDR1 is SGHNT and CDR2 YYREEE (reference sequence). The CDR3 is 14 residues long. This CDR3 is CASSFGTVGETQYF. The CDR3 nucleotides read TGTGCCAGCAGCTTTGGGACAGTCGGAGAGACCCAGTACTTC.

The rearrangement uses TRBV7-2 and TRBJ1-2, with D perhaps matching TRBD1 (5 bases). There are 17 residues in the CDR3. V was shortened by 5 bases and J by 0 bases, with 19 bases between the two germline ends. Germline CDR1 reads SGHTA; CDR2 reads FQGNSA. The DNA of the CDR3 is TGTGCCAGCAGCCGCCTCGAGACAGACGACACTAACTATGGCTACACCTTC. The encoded protein is CASSRLETDDTNYGYTF.

V is TRBV5-1 and J is TRBJ1-1; D remains ambiguous. V lost 2 bases, J lost 3 bases, and 11 bases lay in between. This CDR3 is built from 14 residues. Germline CDR1 SGHRS, CDR2 YFSETQ. In DNA, the CDR3 is TGCGCCAGCAGCTTCCAGGCCAGGTACACTGAAGCTTTCTTT. Translated: CASSFQARYTEAFF.

This clone was picked up a small number of times. The chain is built from TRBV6-5 and TRBJ2-7; D is uncertain. Trimming took 5 bases from V and 6 from J, leaving 11 bases between them. CDR1 and CDR2 from the germline V gene are MNHEY and SVGAGI. This CDR3 has 12 amino acids. CDR3 DNA: TGTGCCAGCAGTACTGCTAGGGCCGAGCAGTACTTC. This codes for CASSTARAEQYF.

CDR3 bases: TGTGCCACCTTTGGAGCGGAAAGCCGCTATGGCTACACCTTC. Translated: CATFGAESRYGYTF. The V and J genes are TRBV28 and TRBJ1-2; no firm D call. The germline V gene has CDR1 MDHEN and CDR2 SYDVKM. CDR3 length: 14 amino acids. V was cut by 10 bases and J by 4 bases, with 19 bases left in between.

The chain links TRBV28 to TRBJ2-1, with TRBD1 as a possible D gene (5 bases). V shed 5 bases and J shed 8 bases, with 16 bases lying between them. The CDR3 is 14 residues long. Germline loops: CDR1 MDHEN, CDR2 SYDVKM. CDR3 amino acids: CASSPPKGNDEQFF. The CDR3 DNA follows: TGTGCCAGCAGTCCCCCGAAGGGGAACGATGAGCAGTTCTTC.

The rearrangement uses TRBV7-2 and TRBJ1-5; 9 positions match TRBD1. The CDR3 is 16 amino acids. CDR1 and CDR2 (germline): SGHTA, FQGNSA. V shed 1 base and J 5 bases; nucleotides not matched to a gene: 6. The CDR3 loop is CASSLEGTGFDQPQHF. As DNA, the CDR3 is TGTGCCAGCAGCTTAGAAGGGACAGGGTTCGATCAGCCCCAGCATTTT.

This chain uses TRBV11-2 with TRBJ1-1; tentative D call: TRBD1 (6 bases). The CDR3 runs to 14 residues. Trimming left V 1 base short and J 4 bases short, with 10 bases between. Germline V gene sequence: CDR1 SGHAT, CDR2 FQNNGV. In DNA form, the CDR3 reads TGTGCCAGCAGCTTAGGGGGGGCCGGCACTGAAGCTTTCTTT. This codes for CASSLGGAGTEAFF.

The gene calls are TRBV6-5 and TRBJ2-5, with 11 positions matching TRBD1. Germline values: CDR1 MNHEY, CDR2 SVGAGI. This CDR3 is built from 14 residues. J was trimmed by 9 bases and V by 4 bases; bases with no gene match: 7. This chain's CDR3 is CASSLGQGGIAQYF. CDR3 nucleotides: TGTGCCAGCAGTTTGGGACAGGGGGGGATAGCCCAGTACTTC.

J is TRBJ2-1 and V is TRBV6-4; 9 bases fit TRBD2. There are 17 residues in the CDR3. Germline values: CDR1 MRHNA, CDR2 SNTAGT. V lost 0 bases to trimming and J lost 6 bases; unmatched junction nucleotides: 9. This chain's CDR3 is CASSDSIRAGGSNEQFF. DNA of the CDR3: TGTGCCAGCAGTGACTCGATCAGGGCGGGAGGGTCCAATGAGCAGTTCTTC.

In its sample, this clone was seen once. The chain carries TRBV30 and TRBJ1-4; D is possibly TRBD1 (5 bases). Germline CDR1 reads GTSNPN; CDR2 reads SVGIG (reference sequence). This CDR3 contains 13 residues. Trimming pared 3 bases from V and 6 bases from J, leaving 11 bases between. The CDR3 sequence is CAWRGPGYEKLFF. CDR3 bases: TGTGCCTGGAGGGGGCCAGGTTATGAAAAACTGTTTTTT.